This T cell receptor (beta chain) was recorded in a study of blood T cell repertoires in COVID-19. At the level of the study: Specimens from acute and convalescent COVID-19 originated in the United States, Italy and Spain.

This CDR3 has 17 residues. CDR1 is LGHDT and CDR2 is YNNKEL in the germline V gene (reference sequence). Germline trimming cut 1 base from V and 0 bases from J; bases unmatched to any gene: 9. Profiling relied on immunoSEQ multiplex PCR, and the TCRdb table lists in-frame clones only, not all of them. The sample has under 350,000 clones, just over 85% seen once. The sample consisted of PBMCs or T cells enriched from blood (not recorded which). The sequence came from a woman between 40 and 50 years old with acute COVID-19. The chain couples TRBV3-1 (or the pseudogene TRBV3-2) to TRBJ2-7; 7 bases align to TRBD2. The chain's CDR3 is CASSQVYGLGSSYEQYF. CDR3 DNA: TGTGCCAGCAGCCAAGTTTACGGACTAGGGAGCTCCTACGAGCAGTACTTC.